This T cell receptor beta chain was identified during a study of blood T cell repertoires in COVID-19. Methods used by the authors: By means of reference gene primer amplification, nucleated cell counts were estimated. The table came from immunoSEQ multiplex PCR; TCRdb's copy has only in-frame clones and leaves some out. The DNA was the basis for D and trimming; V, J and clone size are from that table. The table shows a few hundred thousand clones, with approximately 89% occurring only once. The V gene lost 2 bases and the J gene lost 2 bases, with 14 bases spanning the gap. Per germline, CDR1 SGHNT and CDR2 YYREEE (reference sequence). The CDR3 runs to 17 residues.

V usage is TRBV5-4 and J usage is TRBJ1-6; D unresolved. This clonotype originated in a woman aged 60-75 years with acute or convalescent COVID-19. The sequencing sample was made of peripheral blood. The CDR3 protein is CASSFGPLNPYNSPLHF. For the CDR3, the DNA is TGTGCCAGCAGCTTTGGTCCGCTAAACCCCTATAATTCACCCCTCCACTTT.